The text below deals with one T cell receptor (beta chain). Its antigen is unidentified. Trimming at V came to 3 bases and at J to 4 bases, leaving 5 bases not matched to a gene. The length of the CDR3 is 15 residues. Germline V gives CDR1 DFQATT, CDR2 SNEGSKA (reference sequence). Measured with immunoSEQ multiplex PCR; TCRdb has only the in-frame clones, and not every one. The sample shows 35,000 to 45,000 clones, more than 65% of them seen only once. Naive or memory CD4+ cells were cultured 1:1 with T cell-depleted PBMCs plus CEF. The entry originates in a study of CD4 T cells in relation to SARS-CoV-2 and coronaviruses.

This chain joins TRBV20-1 and TRBJ2-2; 10 nucleotides agree with TRBD1. The sequence was obtained from an adult with COVID-19. Material for sequencing was memory CD4+ T cells from PBMCs, cultured in vitro. CDR3 sequence: CSASPGTGVTGELFF. CDR3 DNA: TGCAGTGCTAGTCCCGGGACAGGGGTCACCGGGGAGCTGTTTTTT.